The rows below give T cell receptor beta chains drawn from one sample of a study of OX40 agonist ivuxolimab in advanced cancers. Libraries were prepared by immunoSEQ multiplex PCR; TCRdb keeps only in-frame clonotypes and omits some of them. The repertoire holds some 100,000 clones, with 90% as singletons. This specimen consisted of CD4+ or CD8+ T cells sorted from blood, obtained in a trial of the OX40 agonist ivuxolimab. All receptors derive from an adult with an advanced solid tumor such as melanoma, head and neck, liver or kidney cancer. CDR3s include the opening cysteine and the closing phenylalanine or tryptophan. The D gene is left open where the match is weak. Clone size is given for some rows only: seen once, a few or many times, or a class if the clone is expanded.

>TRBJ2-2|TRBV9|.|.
TGTGCCAGCAGCGCCACAGGGTACACCGGGGAGCTGTTTTTT
CASSATGYTGELFF
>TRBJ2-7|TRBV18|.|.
TGTGCCAGCTCACTATCCGGGAACCCGCCTAACGAGCAGTACTTC
CASSLSGNPPNEQYF
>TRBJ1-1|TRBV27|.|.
TGTGCCAGCAGTTTCCAAAGATACAGCGACACTGAAGCTTTCTTT
CASSFQRYSDTEAFF
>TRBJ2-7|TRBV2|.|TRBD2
TGTGCCAGCAGACAGCCGGGACTAGGGACCTACGAGCAGTACTTC
CASRQPGLGTYEQYF
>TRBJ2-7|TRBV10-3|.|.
TGTGCCATCAGTGAACAGGGCGGCGAGCAGTACTTC
CAISEQGGEQYF
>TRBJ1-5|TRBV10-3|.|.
TGTGCCATCAGTGAACCGAGGACGGATCAGAATCAGCCCCAGCATTTT
CAISEPRTDQNQPQHF
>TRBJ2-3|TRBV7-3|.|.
TGTGCCAGCAGCTTAAGGGCAAGAGATACGCAGTATTTT
CASSLRARDTQYF
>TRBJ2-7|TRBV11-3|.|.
TGTGCCAGCAGCTTAGTGGTTGCGATGCAGATCCTTACCTACGAGCAGTACTTC
CASSLVVAMQILTYEQYF
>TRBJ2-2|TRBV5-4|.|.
TGTGCCAGCAGCTTCTCAGCAGCCCGGGGGTCCGGGGAGCTGTTTTTT
CASSFSAARGSGELFF
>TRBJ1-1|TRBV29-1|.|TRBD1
TGCAGCGCGGGACAGAAGAACACTGAAGCTTTCTTT
CSAGQKNTEAFF
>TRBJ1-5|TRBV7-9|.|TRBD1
TGTGCCAGCAGCCTCGGGACAGGCAATCAGCCCCAGCATTTT
CASSLGTGNQPQHF
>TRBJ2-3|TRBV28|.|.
TGTGCCAGCGGGAGCACCACAGATACGCAGTATTTT
CASGSTTDTQYF
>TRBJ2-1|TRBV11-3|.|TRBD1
TGTGCCAGCAGCGGGACAGGGCCCCGGCAGTTCTTC
CASSGTGPRQFF
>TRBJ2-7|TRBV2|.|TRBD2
TGTGCCAGCAATCTCGAGCGGGGCCCCTACGAGCAGTACTTC
CASNLERGPYEQYF
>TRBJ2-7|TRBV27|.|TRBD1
TGTGCCAGCAGTCCAACGGACAGGGGGAACTACGAGCAGTACTTC
CASSPTDRGNYEQYF
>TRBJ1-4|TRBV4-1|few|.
TGCGCCAGCAGCCAAGAACGGAAACTGTTTTTT
CASSQERKLFF
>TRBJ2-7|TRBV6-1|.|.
TGTGCCAGCAGTGAAGCTTACGAGCAGTACTTC
CASSEAYEQYF
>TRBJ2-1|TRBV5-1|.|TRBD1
TGCGCCAGCAGCGAGCGGACAGGGACCTACAATGAGCAGTTCTTC
CASSERTGTYNEQFF
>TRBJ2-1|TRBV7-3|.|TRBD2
TGTGCCAGCAGCATCACTAGCGGGAGGAGCAATGAGCAGTTCTTC
CASSITSGRSNEQFF
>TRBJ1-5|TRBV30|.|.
TGTGCCTGGAGTACCGGGACCGGGAATCAGCCCCAGCATTTT
CAWSTGTGNQPQHF
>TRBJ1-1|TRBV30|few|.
TGTGCTTATGACAGGCCCACTGAAGCTTTCTTT
CAYDRPTEAFF
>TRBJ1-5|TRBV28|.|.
TGTGCCAGCAGTTTGTCCCCCGGGACCCAGCCCCAGCATTTT
CASSLSPGTQPQHF
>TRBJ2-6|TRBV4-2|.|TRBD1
TGTGCCAGCAGCCAAGCAGGGGGCCGCTCTGGGGCCAACGTCCTGACTTTC
CASSQAGGRSGANVLTF
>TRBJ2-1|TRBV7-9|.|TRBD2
TGTGCCAGCAGCCCCGGGACTAGCAGTTTCAATGAGCAGTTCTTC
CASSPGTSSFNEQFF
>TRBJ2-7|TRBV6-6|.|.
TGTGCCGCCCGAAAAAGGACTACCGGATCCTACGAGCAGTACTTC
CAARKRTTGSYEQYF
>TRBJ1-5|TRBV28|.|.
TGTGCCAGCAGTTTATTCCAGGGGACCAATCAGCCCCAGCATTTT
CASSLFQGTNQPQHF
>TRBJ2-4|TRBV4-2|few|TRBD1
TGTGCCAGCAGCCAAACCCCACTTACGACAGGGGAGTGGACCAAAAACATTCAGTACTTC
CASSQTPLTTGEWTKNIQYF
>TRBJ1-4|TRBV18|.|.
TGTGCCAGCTCACCCCCGAACACTAATGAAAAACTGTTTTTT
CASSPPNTNEKLFF
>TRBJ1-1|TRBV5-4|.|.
TGTGCCAGCAGCCCCTCGGGTGGGTTCACTGAAGCTTTCTTT
CASSPSGGFTEAFF
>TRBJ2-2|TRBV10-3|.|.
TGTGCCATCAGGGTCGGCGCGCCGGTCGGGGAGCTGTTTTTT
CAIRVGAPVGELFF
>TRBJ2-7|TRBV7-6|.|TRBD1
TGTGCCAGCAGCGTCGGACAGGGAGGATACTACGAGCAGTACTTC
CASSVGQGGYYEQYF
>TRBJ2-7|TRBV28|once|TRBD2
TGTGCCAGCAGAAAGCGGGAGGGCTCCTACGAGCAGTACTTC
CASRKREGSYEQYF
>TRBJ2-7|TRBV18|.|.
TGTGCCAGCTCACCACCTTCCACCTACGAGCAGTACTTC
CASSPPSTYEQYF
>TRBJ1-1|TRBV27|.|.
TGTGCCAGCAGTTTAAGCGGGGGGACTGAAGCTTTCTTT
CASSLSGGTEAFF
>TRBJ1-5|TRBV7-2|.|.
TGTGCCAGCAGCCTAGGGTGGGGGCAGCCCCAGCATTTT
CASSLGWGQPQHF
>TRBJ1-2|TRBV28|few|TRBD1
TGTGCCAGCAGTTTGGGACAGAACTATGGCTACACCTTC
CASSLGQNYGYTF
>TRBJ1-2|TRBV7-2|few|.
TGTGCCAGCAGCTTTAGGGGGGGTATCAACTATGGCTACACCTTC
CASSFRGGINYGYTF
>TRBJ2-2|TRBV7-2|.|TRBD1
TGTGCCACCAGGGGGCAGGCAAACACCGGGGAGCTGTTTTTT
CATRGQANTGELFF
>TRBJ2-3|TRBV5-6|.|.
TGTGCCAGCGGCCGATGGGTTTCAGATACGCAGTATTTT
CASGRWVSDTQYF
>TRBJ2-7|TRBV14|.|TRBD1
TGTGCCAGCAGCAAAGGTACAGGGGGCTACGAGCAGTACTTC
CASSKGTGGYEQYF
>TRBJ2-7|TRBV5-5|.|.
TGTGCCAGCAGCACCTTGACTAGTCCCTACGAGCAGTACTTC
CASSTLTSPYEQYF
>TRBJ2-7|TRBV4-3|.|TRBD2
TGCGCCAGCAGCCCGCTAGCGGGAGTTAACGAGCAGTACTTC
CASSPLAGVNEQYF
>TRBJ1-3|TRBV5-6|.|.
TGTGCCAGCAGCTCGCCTACTTCTGGAAACACCATATATTTT
CASSSPTSGNTIYF
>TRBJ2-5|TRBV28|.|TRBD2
TGTGCCAGCAGTTCCTTACTAGCGGGAGGGATAGAGACCCAGTACTTC
CASSSLLAGGIETQYF
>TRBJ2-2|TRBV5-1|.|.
TGCGCCAGCAGCTTTGAGTCGGGCCCGGGGACCGGGGAGCTGTTTTTT
CASSFESGPGTGELFF
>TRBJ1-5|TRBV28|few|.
TGTGCCAGCAGTTTGAGGACACCCGCCCAGCCCCAGCATTTT
CASSLRTPAQPQHF